What follows is one T cell receptor (beta chain) and its context. The germline CDR1 and CDR2 sequences are MNHEY and SVGAGI. The V end was cut by 5 bases, the J end by 2 bases, with 9 bases between. The CDR3 covers 13 residues. This sample stems from a study of blood T cell repertoires in COVID-19. Turning to the study itself: From the United States, Italy and Spain came samples of acute and convalescent COVID-19. PBMCs, B-cell-depleted T cells, or T cells provided the cDNA or gDNA that made up the material.

Per the original methods: Amplification of reference gene primers provided the estimated nucleated cell counts. The data were produced by immunoSEQ multiplex PCR, yet TCRdb's version contains in-frame clones alone and is incomplete. V and J calls and clone size are as listed in that table; D and trimming were resolved from the DNA. The table lists about 190,000 clones, approximately 80% of them singletons. The sequence derives from a man between 50 and 59 years old who had recovered from COVID-19. The chain links TRBV6-5 to TRBJ2-5; D might be TRBD1 (5 bases). The sample taken for sequencing was peripheral blood. CDR3 bases: TGTGCCAGCAGTCCAGGGATTCAAGAGACCCAGTACTTC. This encodes CASSPGIQETQYF.